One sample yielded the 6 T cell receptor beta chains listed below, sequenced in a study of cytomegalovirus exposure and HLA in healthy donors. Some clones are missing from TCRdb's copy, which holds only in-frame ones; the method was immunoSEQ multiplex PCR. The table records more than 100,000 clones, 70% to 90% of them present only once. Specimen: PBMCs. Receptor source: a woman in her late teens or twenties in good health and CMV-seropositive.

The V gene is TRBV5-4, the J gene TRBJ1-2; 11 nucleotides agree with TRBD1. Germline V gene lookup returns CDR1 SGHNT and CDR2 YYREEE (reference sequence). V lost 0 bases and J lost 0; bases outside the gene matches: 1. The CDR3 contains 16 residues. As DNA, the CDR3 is TGTGCCAGCAGCTTGGTGGGACAGGGGGCTAACTATGGCTACACCTTC. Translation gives CASSLVGQGANYGYTF. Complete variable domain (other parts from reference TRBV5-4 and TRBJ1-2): ETGVTQSPTHLIKTRGQQVTLRCSSQSGHNTVSWYQQALGQGPQFIFQYYREEENGRGNFPPRFSGLQFPNYSSELNVNALELDDSALYLCASSLVGQGANYGYTFGSGTRLTVV.

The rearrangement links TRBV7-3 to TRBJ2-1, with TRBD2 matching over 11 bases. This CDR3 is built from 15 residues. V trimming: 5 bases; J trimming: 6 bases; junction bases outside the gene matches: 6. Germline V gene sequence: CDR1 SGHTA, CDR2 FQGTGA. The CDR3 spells CASSRTSGGANEQFF. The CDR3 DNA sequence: TGTGCCAGCAGCCGTACTAGCGGGGGAGCCAATGAGCAGTTCTTC.

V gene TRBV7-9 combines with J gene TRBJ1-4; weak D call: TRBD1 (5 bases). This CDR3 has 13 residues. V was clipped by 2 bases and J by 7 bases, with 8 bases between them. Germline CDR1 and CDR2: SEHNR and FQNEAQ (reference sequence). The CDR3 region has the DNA TGTGCCAGCAGCTTATCGGGGGGTGAAAAACTGTTTTTT. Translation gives CASSLSGGEKLFF. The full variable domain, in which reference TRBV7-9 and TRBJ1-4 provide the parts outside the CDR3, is DTGVSQNPRHKITKRGQNVTFRCDPISEHNRLYWYRQTLGQGPEFLTYFQNEAQLEKSRLLSDRFSAERPKGSFSTLEIQRTEQGDSAMYLCASSLSGGEKLFFGSGTQLSVL.

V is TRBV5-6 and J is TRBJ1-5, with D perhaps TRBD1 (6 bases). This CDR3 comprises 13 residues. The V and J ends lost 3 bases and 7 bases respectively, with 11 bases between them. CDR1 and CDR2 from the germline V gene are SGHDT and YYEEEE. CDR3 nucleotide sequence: TGTGCCAGCAGCTCAACAGGGCGGCAGCCCCAGCATTTT. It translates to CASSSTGRQPQHF.

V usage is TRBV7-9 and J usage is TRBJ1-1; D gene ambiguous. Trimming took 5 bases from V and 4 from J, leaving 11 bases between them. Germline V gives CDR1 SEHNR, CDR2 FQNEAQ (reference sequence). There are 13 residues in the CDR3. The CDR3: CASSPRGGTEAFF. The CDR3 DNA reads TGTGCCAGCAGCCCACGGGGAGGCACTGAAGCTTTCTTT.

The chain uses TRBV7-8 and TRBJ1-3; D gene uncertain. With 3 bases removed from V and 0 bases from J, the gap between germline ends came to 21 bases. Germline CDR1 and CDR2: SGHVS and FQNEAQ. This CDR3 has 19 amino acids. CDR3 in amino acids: CASSFWQDEVEGSGNTIYF. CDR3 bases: TGTGCCAGCAGCTTCTGGCAAGACGAAGTTGAGGGCTCTGGAAACACCATATATTTT. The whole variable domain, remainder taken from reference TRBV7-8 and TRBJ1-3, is GAGVSQSPRYKVAKRGQDVALRCDPISGHVSLFWYQQALGQGPEFLTYFQNEAQLDKSGLPSDRFFAERPEGSVSTLKIQRTQQEDSAVYLCASSFWQDEVEGSGNTIYFGEGSWLTVV.